One T cell receptor beta chain is described in this entry. V lost 5 bases, J lost 2 bases, and 9 bases stayed unmatched. Germline V CDR1 and CDR2: PRHDT, FYEKMQ (reference sequence). This CDR3 comprises 16 residues. The data are from a study of shared clonotypes between healthy human individuals. The assay was immunoSEQ multiplex PCR, and TCRdb's table has in-frame clones only and misses some. The sample lists about 690,000 clones, about nine tenths occurring once. The specimen was memory CD8+ T cells from PBMCs. Subset specified: CD45RO+ cells pooled with CCR7-negative TemRA cells. This clonotype was sampled from a man in his late teens or twenties in good health. Some clones in this sample may be carry-over from other donors' samples. The chain combines TRBV13 with TRBJ2-5; 9 nucleotides agree with TRBD2. CDR3 in amino acids: CASSLRAGGGQETQYF. The CDR3 DNA reads TGTGCCAGCAGCCTCCGGGCGGGAGGGGGACAAGAGACCCAGTACTTC.